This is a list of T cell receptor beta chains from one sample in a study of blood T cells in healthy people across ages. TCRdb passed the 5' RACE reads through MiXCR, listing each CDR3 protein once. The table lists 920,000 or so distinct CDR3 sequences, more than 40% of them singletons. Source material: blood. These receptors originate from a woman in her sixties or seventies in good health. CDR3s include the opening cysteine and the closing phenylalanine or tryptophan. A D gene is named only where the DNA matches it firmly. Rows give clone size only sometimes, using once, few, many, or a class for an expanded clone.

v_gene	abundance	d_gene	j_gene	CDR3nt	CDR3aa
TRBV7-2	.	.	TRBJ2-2	TGTGCCAGCAGAAGAGGGGGGCCGGGCACCGGGGAGCTGTTTTTT	CASRRGGPGTGELFF
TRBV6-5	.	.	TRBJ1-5	TGTGCCAGCAGGTATACAGGGCAAAATCAGCCCCAGCATTTT	CASRYTGQNQPQHF
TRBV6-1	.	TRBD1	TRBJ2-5	TGTGCCAGCAGTGATGGAAGGGGGCGTCGAGAGACCCAGTACTTC	CASSDGRGRRETQYF
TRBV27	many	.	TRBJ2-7	TGTGCCAGCAGTTTACAGAGGACAGAGACCTACGAGCAGTACTTC	CASSLQRTETYEQYF
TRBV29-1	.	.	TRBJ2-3	TGCAGCGTTGTGCGGGGCTCTAGCACAGATACGCAGTATTTT	CSVVRGSSTDTQYF
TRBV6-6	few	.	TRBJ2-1	TGTGCCAGCAGTTATGTCGCGACGTCGAATGAGCAGTTCTTC	CASSYVATSNEQFF
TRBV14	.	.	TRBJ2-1	TGTGCCAGCAGCCAGACTACCGGGGCGGGGTCCGGGCAGTTCTTC	CASSQTTGAGSGQFF
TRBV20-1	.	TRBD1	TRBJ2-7	TGCGGTGCTAGCCGGCAGGGACAGCCCTACGAGCAGTACTTC	CGASRQGQPYEQYF
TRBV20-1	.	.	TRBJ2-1	TGCAGTGCCGCGGTCCCACCAAGAGCTGAGCAGTTCTTC	CSAAVPPRAEQFF
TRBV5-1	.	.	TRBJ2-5	TGTGCCAGCTCACCACCAGGAGCAGAGACCCAGTACTTC	CASSPPGAETQYF
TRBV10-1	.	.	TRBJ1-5	TGCGCCAGCAGTGCCGGAATAAATCAGCCCCAGCATTTT	CASSAGINQPQHF
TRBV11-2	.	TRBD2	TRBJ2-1	TGTGCCAGCAGCTTATTTCTAGCGGGAGGAACTGAGCAGTTCTTC	CASSLFLAGGTEQFF
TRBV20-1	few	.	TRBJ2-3	TGCAGTGCTAGGATCCCGCGGGACCTCACAGATACGCAGTATTTT	CSARIPRDLTDTQYF
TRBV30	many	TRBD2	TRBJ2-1	TGTGCCTGGAGTGTGGGACTAGCGGGAGGTACGCAGTTCTTC	CAWSVGLAGGTQFF
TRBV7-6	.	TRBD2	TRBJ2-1	TGTGCCAGCAGCCCGAGGTACAGAGCGGGAGGCCGTGAGCAGTTCTTC	CASSPRYRAGGREQFF
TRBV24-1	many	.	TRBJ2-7	TGTGCCACCAGTGAACCGGGACTGGACGAGCAGTACTTC	CATSEPGLDEQYF
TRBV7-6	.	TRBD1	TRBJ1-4	TGTGCCAGCAGCTATCGGACAGGGGGCTTCACTAATGAAAAACTGTTTTTT	CASSYRTGGFTNEKLFF
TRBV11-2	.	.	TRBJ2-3	TGTGCCAGCAGCGACCGGACAGCGGGATTCACAGATACGCAGTATTTT	CASSDRTAGFTDTQYF
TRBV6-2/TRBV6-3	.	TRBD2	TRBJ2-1	TGTGCCAGCGCCAACGGGGGGAGTAGCTCCTACAATGAGCAGTTCTTC	CASANGGSSSYNEQFF
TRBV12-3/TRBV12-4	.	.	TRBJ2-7	TGTGCCAGCAGTTTATTTGGCACAGGCTCCTACGAGCAGTACTTC	CASSLFGTGSYEQYF
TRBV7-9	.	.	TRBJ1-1	TGTGCCAGCAGCTTAAACCCAGGGCTCCTGAACACTGAAGCTTTCTTT	CASSLNPGLLNTEAFF
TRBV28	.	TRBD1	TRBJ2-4	TGTGCCAGCAGTCCAGGGACAGGGATGTACATTCAGTACTTC	CASSPGTGMYIQYF
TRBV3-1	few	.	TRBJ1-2	TGTGCCAGCAGCCAAGCTTCCAGGGGAGGAGGCTACACCTTC	CASSQASRGGGYTF
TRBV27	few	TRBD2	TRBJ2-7	TGTGCCAGCAGTAATGGACTAGCGGGAGTCCGGGAGCAGTACTTC	CASSNGLAGVREQYF
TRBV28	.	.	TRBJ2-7	TGTGCCAGCAGCCCTACTAGCTGGCGGGGAAATGAGCAGTACTTC	CASSPTSWRGNEQYF
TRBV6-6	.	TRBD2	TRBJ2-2	TGTGCCAGCACCAAAACCGGACTAGCGGGACCCACCGGGGAGCTGTTTTTT	CASTKTGLAGPTGELFF
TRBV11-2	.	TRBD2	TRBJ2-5	TGTGCCAGCAGCTCAGTTACGGGGGGTCGGGAGACCCAGTACTTC	CASSSVTGGRETQYF
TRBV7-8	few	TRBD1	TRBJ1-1	TGTGCCAGCAGCTTAGACAGGGGGGGAGTTGAAGCTTTCTTT	CASSLDRGGVEAFF
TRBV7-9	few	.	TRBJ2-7	TGTGCCAGCAGCTCGCCGGCTAGTAACGAGAGGCGGGCGGGATACGAGCAGTACTTC	CASSSPASNERRAGYEQYF
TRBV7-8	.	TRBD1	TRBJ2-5	TGTGCCAGCAGCTTACGGGGAGGGACAGGGGTGGAGACCCAGTACTTC	CASSLRGGTGVETQYF
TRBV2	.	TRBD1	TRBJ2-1	TGTGCCACCGCTCCCAGGGGGAGCTCCTACAATGAGCAGTTCTTC	CATAPRGSSYNEQFF
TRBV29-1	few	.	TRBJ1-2	TGCAGAGGTGATGGCTACACCTTC	CRGDGYTF
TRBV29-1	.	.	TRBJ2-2	TGCAGCGTTCGTCCGGGACAGAACACCGGGGAGCTGTTTTTT	CSVRPGQNTGELFF
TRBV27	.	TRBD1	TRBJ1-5	TGTGCCGGTCGAGGGGGCTACCATAGCAATCAGCCCCAGCATTTT	CAGRGGYHSNQPQHF
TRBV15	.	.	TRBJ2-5	TGTGCCACCTCCGGGCAGGGGAAACAGACCCAGTACTTC	CATSGQGKQTQYF
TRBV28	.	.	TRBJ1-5	TGTGCCAGCAGTTCCGACACCCTAGCGAATCAGCCCCAGCATTTT	CASSSDTLANQPQHF
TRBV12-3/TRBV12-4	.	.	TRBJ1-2	TGTGCCAGCAGTCTCGGGGCAGTCTATGGCTACACCTTC	CASSLGAVYGYTF